This TCR beta chain was captured in a study of early T cells in non-severe SARS-CoV-2 infection (dated by TCRdb to about 2021). Study-level background: Bulk RNA from unsorted whole blood was used for TCR sequencing, so alpha and beta chains could not be paired.

The method was 5' RACE. Sequencing instrument: NextSeq 500. To correct for sequencing error and PCR bias, the TCR library protocol tagged individual cDNA molecules with unique molecular identifiers. TCR alpha and beta chains were both sequenced, and the abundances of alpha and beta sequences in each sample were closely correlated with each other. On the authors' methods: V gene, J gene and CDR3 annotation of TCR sequences was performed with Decombinator V4. TCRs were defined as expanded if a significant change between any two time points was detected under a Poisson model with p below 0.0001. TCR abundances were normalised to the total number of TCRs sequenced per sample and were expressed as counts per million. TRAV1-2 paired with TRAJ12, TRAJ20 or TRAJ33 defined MAIT TCRs, while TRAV10 paired with TRAJ18 defined iNKT TCRs. VDJdb, accessed on 1 November 2021, was searched for TCRs annotated for CMV, EBV and SARS-CoV-2, and TCRs annotated for more than one antigen were excluded. Through fastp at Q25 and MiXCR, TCRdb rebuilt clones from the public reads, retaining in-frame beta chains. One record per CDR3 amino acid sequence lists the most common genes and DNA. Clone size and V and J calls follow TCRdb, not the original study. This sample holds about 49,000 distinct CDR3 sequences; less than 4.5% were observed only once. The top ten clones comprise about 6% of the sample.

This clonotype was seen only a few times. This clone's antigen is unknown. A read error may produce the germline difference seen at one junction end. A case-control design nested within a healthcare worker cohort in London, UK, was used, with weekly nasopharyngeal swab PCR tests and blood sampling performed. Healthcare workers were recruited during the week of the UK lockdown, between 23 and 31 March 2020, and followed weekly for up to roughly 15 weeks. Based on the germline V gene, the CDR1 and CDR2 sequences are SNHLY and FYNNEI. Inclusive of the bounding cysteine and phenylalanine, the CDR3 is 12 residues long. Only the CDR3 DNA stays, 36 bases, in frame from base 1. The paper's findings and limits, for the study overall: Matching against VDJdb was skewed toward anti-spike CD8 responses, likely underestimated virus-specific expansions, and missed private and CD4 specificities.

The source of this sequence is an adult who was a healthcare worker with PCR-confirmed SARS-CoV-2 infection or an uninfected control (not recorded which). Input material: whole blood. This sequence uses TRBV2 and TRBJ1-4; the D region possibly corresponds to TRBD1 (5 bases align). The CDR3 has the sequence CASSGEGGAVGF. The sequenced DNA is TGTGCCAGCAGTGGGGAAGGCGGGGCCGTGGGCTTT.